Listed here is a single T cell receptor beta chain. The CDR3 covers 14 residues. Germline V gives CDR1 MNHEY, CDR2 SMNVEV (reference sequence). Trimming shortened V by 0 bases and J by 4 bases, and 9 bases separated the two germline ends. This sample stems from a study of CD8 T cells in Susac syndrome. Sequencing targeted TCR beta in blood CD8+ and CD4+ T cells. The patients serving as multiple sclerosis controls were treatment-naive. They had stable or active relapsing-remitting disease and fulfilled revised McDonald criteria. Negative isolation was applied to CD8+ and CD4+ T cells, and FACS enrichment was applied to TEMRA cells. Random hexamers were used to reverse transcribe roughly 0.45 to 1 ug of RNA. It was immunoSEQ multiplex PCR that amplified TCR beta CDR3 across 54 Vbeta and 13 Jbeta. TCRdb re-derived calls from the immunoSEQ multiplex PCR reads in MiXCR, one entry per CDR3 protein. The table lists 150,000 to 200,000 distinct CDR3 sequences, approximately 93% of them singletons.

The clonotype comes from a human donor with multiple sclerosis. Sequenced material: CD4+ T cells from PBMCs. The chain couples TRBV27 to TRBJ2-5, with D maybe TRBD2 (6 bases). CDR3 residues: CASSLSWGVETQYF. DNA for the CDR3: TGTGCCAGCAGTTTATCTTGGGGGGTAGAGACCCAGTACTTC.